This record concerns one TCR beta chain sequence. This sample stems from a study of blood T cell repertoires in COVID-19. Study details: The United States, Italy and Spain provided the acute and convalescent COVID-19 samples. T cells, B-cell-depleted T cells, or PBMCs supplied cDNA or gDNA.

Source study methods: Using reference gene primer amplification, nucleated cell counts were estimated. Measured with immunoSEQ multiplex PCR; TCRdb has only the in-frame clones, and not every one. V and J calls plus clone size are reproduced from that table; the DNA served to infer D and trimming. The profile shows around 190,000 clones, 84% of them singletons. CDR1 is MDHEN, CDR2 SYDVKM, per germline. With 9 bases removed from V and 3 bases from J, the gap between germline ends came to 8 bases. The CDR3 consists of 12 residues. This sequence joins TRBV28 and TRBJ1-4; D is uncertain. The sequence was obtained from a human donor in a cohort sampled during active COVID-19. Input material: peripheral blood. CDR3 nucleotides: TGTGCCAGTCAGTCGCCTAATGAAAAACTGTTTTTT. Translating gives CASQSPNEKLFF.